This TCR beta chain was retrieved from a study of blood T cells in healthy people across ages. Study-level information: Through template switching, about one barcoded beta molecule was captured per two T cells, as measured in model experiments.

The use of a sample-barcoded 5' primer and a J-beta primer mix characterized a second PCR of roughly 7 to 11 cycles. From the 5' RACE reads, TCRdb called clonotypes with MiXCR, one entry per CDR3 protein. The sample includes approximately 810,000 distinct CDR3 sequences, less than 35% seen only once; the top ten take 17%. CDR1 and CDR2 from the germline V gene are LGHNA and YSLEER. The CDR3 contains 14 residues. The ends were cut back, 0 bases at V and 8 bases at J, with 12 bases in the middle. This clonotype was recorded at least ten times. Sequenced: blood. This sequence joins TRBV4-3 and TRBJ2-3; tentative D call: TRBD1 (6 bases). The TCR comes from a woman older than 75 in good health. CDR3 in amino acids: CASSQETGLGTQYF. The CDR3 DNA is TGCGCCAGCAGCCAAGAGACAGGCCTGGGTACGCAGTATTTT.